These 23 T cell receptor beta chains originate from one sample sequenced in a study of low-dose radiotherapy and immunotherapy resistance in tumors. Alpha- and beta-chain coverage of first-strand cDNA came from TRAV- and TRBV-specific primers. TCR amplification used 20 to 25 PCR cycles, a constant-region primer and a V-primer adapter. TCRdb reprocessed the reads via MiXCR and lists one record per CDR3 protein. The data show tens of thousands of distinct CDR3 sequences, about 20% seen once. The time point denotes: after trial treatment. Treatment here: LDRT plus nivolumab, ipilimumab, low-dose cyclophosphamide and aspirin (RACIN trial). This specimen consisted of PBMCs, obtained after low-dose radiotherapy plus immunotherapy. These receptors were taken from a female donor with ovarian cancer.

J is TRBJ1-3 and V is TRBV28, with D unresolved. The V and J ends lost 2 bases and 0 bases respectively, with 8 bases between them. Germline lookup yields CDR1 MDHEN and CDR2 SYDVKM. This CDR3 region has 15 residues. CDR3 in DNA: TGTGCCAGCAGTTTAGGGCGGTACTCTGGAAACACCATATATTTT. This codes for CASSLGRYSGNTIYF.

Concerning this clonotype itself: The limits of the CDR3 on the DNA are not certain, so only TCRdb's listed CDR3 is given. The J gene is TRBJ1-5, the V gene TRBV2; the DNA was not compared with TRBD1, the D call given in the table. In germline, CDR1 is SNHLY, CDR2 FYNNEI. From its first to its last residue, the CDR3 has 24 amino acids. The chain's CDR3 is CASTNQTALYFCATEAGAAQPQHF.

This clonotype occurred many times. V gene TRBV28 combines with J gene TRBJ1-1, with D perhaps matching TRBD1 (6 bases). CDR1 is MDHEN and CDR2 is SYDVKM in the germline V gene. Trimming stripped 6 bases from V and 4 bases from J, with 18 bases between. The CDR3 spans 15 residues. The CDR3 DNA is TGTGCCAGCAGCTCCCCGACAGGCTCGGCCACTGAAGCTTTCTTT. Translating gives CASSSPTGSATEAFF. Looking up the rest from reference TRBV28 and TRBJ1-1 gives the full variable domain: DVKVTQSSRYLVKRTGEKVFLECVQDMDHENMFWYRQDPGLGLRLIYFSYDVKMKEKGDIPEGYSVSREKKERFSLILESASTNQTSMYLCASSSPTGSATEAFFGQGTRLTVV.

This clonotype has a count of ten or more. The V and J genes are TRBV12-3 or TRBV12-4 and TRBJ2-4, with 9 bases aligning to TRBD2. This CDR3 region has 17 residues. The junction had 6 bases not matched to a gene; V was cut back by 3 bases and J by 0 bases. This CDR3 reads CASSFFLAGLAKNIQYF. The CDR3 DNA reads TGTGCCAGCAGTTTCTTTCTAGCGGGATTAGCCAAAAACATTCAGTACTTC.

The chain joins TRBV6-8 to TRBJ2-5; 7 nucleotides agree with TRBD1. The germline CDR1 and CDR2 sequences are MNHGY and SAAAGT. The CDR3 spans 14 residues. Unmatched junction bases numbered 7, after V lost 2 bases and J lost 7 bases. The CDR3 protein is CASSYTGERGTQYF. The CDR3 DNA reads TGTGCCAGCAGTTACACAGGGGAGAGGGGGACCCAGTACTTC.

This clonotype has a count of ten or more. The chain couples TRBV7-2 to TRBJ2-1; possibly TRBD2 for D (6 bases). The CDR3 runs 15 residues. Germline V lookup: CDR1 SGHTA, CDR2 FQGNSA. Trimming took 5 bases from V and 0 from J, leaving 11 bases between them. This CDR3 is CASSRDSSSYNEQFF. CDR3 nucleotides: TGTGCCAGCAGCCGGGACTCCTCCTCCTACAATGAGCAGTTCTTC.

V and J are TRBV26 and TRBJ1-5; the table gives TRBD1 as D, unverified against the DNA. TRBV26 is a pseudogene locus. There are 15 residues in the CDR3. The CDR3 here is CASSPGDRDNQPQHF. The DNA for the CDR3 is TGTGCCAGCAGCCCGGGTGACAGGGACAATCAGCCCCAGCATTTT.

The sample holds many counts of this clonotype. The chain is built from TRBV7-9 and TRBJ2-5, with TRBD2 matching 12 bases. Trimming took 3 bases from V and 5 from J; bases not matched to a gene: 13. The germline V gene has CDR1 SEHNR and CDR2 FQNEAQ (reference sequence). There are 18 residues in the CDR3. Here the CDR3 reads CASSFEGPLAGGRETQYF. Here the CDR3 DNA reads TGTGCCAGCAGCTTTGAGGGTCCGCTAGCGGGAGGGCGGGAGACCCAGTACTTC.

A remark on this clonotype: A read error is likely here: a far larger clone is one base away. This sequence joins TRBV4-2 and TRBJ2-7; D remains ambiguous. The DNA matches TRBJ2-1 better at its end, which makes the J call doubtful. Germline CDR1 and CDR2: LGHNA and YNFKEQ. This CDR3 has 13 amino acids. The CDR3 here is CASSQDRRGVQFF. The DNA of the CDR3 is TGTGCCAGCAGCCAAGATCGAAGAGGTGTGCAGTTCTTC.

This clonotype has a count of ten or more. The rearrangement uses TRBV2 and TRBJ1-5; 9 bases fit TRBD1. The CDR3 is 15 residues long. Unmatched junction bases numbered 6, after V lost 5 bases and J lost 4 bases. Germline assignment: CDR1 SNHLY and CDR2 FYNNEI. This CDR3 is CASSSDRGDNQPQHF. The CDR3 DNA is TGTGCCAGCAGTTCCGACAGGGGGGATAATCAGCCCCAGCATTTT.

This clonotype appeared many times. The chain recombines TRBV28 with TRBJ1-2; maybe TRBD1 (6 bases). CDR1 is MDHEN and CDR2 is SYDVKM in the germline V gene. The V end was cut by 4 bases, the J end by 5 bases, with 20 bases between. The CDR3 is 16 amino acids. The CDR3 here is CASSSTLLGQGYGYTF. CDR3 in DNA: TGTGCCAGCAGTTCTACTCTCCTGGGACAAGGATATGGCTACACCTTC.

This clonotype occurred many times. This chain links TRBV7-6 with TRBJ2-5; the D is unclear. CDR1 and CDR2 (germline): SGHVS, FNYEAQ. CDR3 size: 13 residues. V was clipped by 1 base and J by 5 bases, with 8 bases between them. The CDR3 protein is CASSLEGLETQYF. CDR3 in DNA: TGTGCCAGCAGCTTAGAAGGGTTGGAGACCCAGTACTTC. The whole variable domain, remainder taken from reference TRBV7-6 and TRBJ2-5, is GAGVSQSPRYKVTKRGQDVALRCDPISGHVSLYWYRQALGQGPEFLTYFNYEAQQDKSGLPNDRFSAERPEGSISTLTIQRTEQRDSAMYRCASSLEGLETQYFGPGTRLLVL.

There are many counts of this clonotype. V gene TRBV2 combines with J gene TRBJ2-3, with TRBD2 matching over 10 bases. Trimming cost V 6 bases and J 2 bases; bases outside gene matches: 8. The CDR3 covers 16 residues. Germline V gives CDR1 SNHLY, CDR2 FYNNEI. This CDR3 reads CASRGLAGDNTDTQYF. For the CDR3, the DNA is TGTGCCAGCAGGGGGCTAGCGGGAGATAACACAGATACGCAGTATTTT.

A few counts support this clonotype. The V call is TRBV20-1, the J call TRBJ2-1; weak D call: TRBD2 (6 bases). The V gene lost 5 bases and the J gene lost 4 bases, with 24 bases spanning the gap. CDR1 and CDR2 (germline): DFQATT, SNEGSKA (reference sequence). The CDR3 has 17 amino acids. CDR3 DNA: TGCAGTGCTGTTGATCCTCCTCAGCGGGTGTTTTACAATGAGCAGTTCTTC. This encodes CSAVDPPQRVFYNEQFF.

CDR3 nucleotides: TGCAGTGCTCCCTACAGGGCCGGAGGCTACGAGCAGTACTTC. This sequence encodes CSAPYRAGGYEQYF. The chain is built from TRBV20-1 and TRBJ2-7; D may be TRBD1 (6 bases). Germline values: CDR1 DFQATT, CDR2 SNEGSKA (reference sequence). V was cut by 5 bases and J by 3 bases, with 17 bases left in between. CDR3 length: 14 residues.

Ten or more counts support this clonotype. This rearrangement joins TRBV5-1 to TRBJ1-3; D is unclear. CDR3 length: 14 residues. V lost 2 bases to trimming and J lost 0 bases, with 6 bases between them. Germline V gene data show CDR1 as SGHRS and CDR2 as YFSETQ. The CDR3 is CASSFRDSGNTIYF. CDR3 DNA sequence: TGCGCCAGCAGCTTCCGAGACTCTGGAAACACCATATATTTT.

This clonotype was recorded many times. This chain uses TRBV20-1 with TRBJ2-7; D is tentatively TRBD1 or TRBD2 (6 bases each). The germline V and J ends were trimmed by 4 bases and 2 bases, with 18 bases remaining between them. Germline CDR1 DFQATT, CDR2 SNEGSKA (reference sequence). This CDR3 has 15 amino acids. The CDR3 loop reads CSAKLGGFIAYEQYF. CDR3 DNA: TGCAGTGCTAAATTAGGGGGGTTCATCGCCTACGAGCAGTACTTC.

This clonotype has a count of ten or more. The chain joins TRBV7-2 to TRBJ1-1, with TRBD1 as a possible D gene (6 bases). This CDR3 spans 17 amino acids. Germline V gives CDR1 SGHTA, CDR2 FQGNSA. The V end lost 1 base, the J end lost 0 bases, and 15 bases lay between the germline ends. The CDR3 region is CASSLGLSGALNTEAFF. CDR3 sequence (DNA): TGTGCCAGCAGCTTAGGACTCTCAGGGGCTTTGAACACTGAAGCTTTCTTT.

This clonotype has just a few counts. CDR3 sequence reads: CASSPDGNYGYTF. CDR3 sequence (DNA): TGTGCCAGCAGCCCAGACGGGAACTATGGCTACACCTTC. This chain joins TRBV5-5 and TRBJ1-2; D remains ambiguous. The V and J ends lost 4 bases and 2 bases respectively, with 9 bases between them. This CDR3 region has 13 residues. Looked up from germline, CDR1 is SGHKS and CDR2 is YYEKEE (reference sequence).

At least ten counts were recorded for this clonotype. The rearrangement joins TRBV7-2 to TRBJ2-2, with 7 positions matching TRBD2. The CDR3 runs 14 residues. V lost 3 bases to trimming and J lost 5 bases; unmatched junction nucleotides: 3. In germline, CDR1 is SGHTA, CDR2 FQGNSA. The CDR3 DNA sequence: TGTGCCAGCAGCTTTTCGCGGGGGACCGGGGAGCTGTTTTTT. This encodes CASSFSRGTGELFF.

This clonotype was counted ten times or more. The rearrangement joins TRBV6-1 to TRBJ2-1, with no clear D. There are 13 residues in the CDR3. The germline V gene encodes CDR1 MNHNS and CDR2 SASEGT. V gave up 0 bases and J gave up 7 bases, with 7 bases separating them. DNA for the CDR3: TGTGCCAGCAGTGAAGCGTCTCCGAATGAGCAGTTCTTC. Translation gives CASSEASPNEQFF.

This clonotype was counted ten times or more. This chain links TRBV5-5 with TRBJ2-1, with TRBD2 matching over 13 bases. The germline gives CDR1 SGHKS, CDR2 YYEKEE (reference sequence). This CDR3 spans 16 amino acids. Trimming took 4 bases from V and 4 from J; bases not matched to a gene: 5. This chain's CDR3 is CASSEPTSGGYNEQFF. DNA of the CDR3: TGTGCCAGCAGCGAGCCGACTAGCGGGGGGTACAATGAGCAGTTCTTC.

Ten or more counts support this clonotype. This chain joins TRBV12-3 or TRBV12-4 and TRBJ2-6, with unresolved D. The CDR3 loop spans 16 amino acids. V was shortened by 6 bases and J by 0 bases, with 12 bases between the two germline ends. Here the CDR3 reads CASSHPGRSGANVLTF. CDR3 nucleotide sequence: TGTGCCAGCAGCCACCCCGGCCGCTCTGGGGCCAACGTCCTGACTTTC.